This entry concerns a single TCR beta chain. Its antigen is unknown. The data were taken from a study of cytomegalovirus exposure and HLA in healthy donors. The V end was cut by 3 bases, the J end by 1 base, with 12 bases between. Germline V lookup: CDR1 LNHDA, CDR2 SQIVND (reference sequence). This CDR3 is built from 15 residues. Study-level results: According to the study, roughly 160 TCR beta chains were cytomegalovirus-associated. Immune exposure data for these donors was limited to CMV serostatus.

PCR was performed using 60 Vbeta and 13 Jbeta primers. Measured with immunoSEQ multiplex PCR; TCRdb has only the in-frame clones, and not every one. The sample records over 100,000 clones, about 78% being singletons. The chain carries TRBV19 and TRBJ1-2; D uncertain. The source material was PBMCs. This receptor was identified in a female donor in good health and CMV-seronegative. The CDR3 here is CASSMGDPLNYGYTF. In DNA, the CDR3 is TGTGCCAGTAGTATGGGAGACCCACTTAACTATGGCTACACCTTC.